This is a list of T cell receptor beta chains from one sample in a study of T-cell reconstitution after alpha-beta-depleted transplantation in children. TCRdb used MiXCR to reprocess the PCR reads, holding one entry per CDR3 protein. The sample lists about 610,000 distinct CDR3 sequences; more than 9% were seen once. The sequencing here drew on PBMCs from the stem cell graft donor, taken from the stem cell graft. The origin of the receptors is a human donor who donated a stem cell graft to a child with acute myeloid leukemia. CDR3s include the opening cysteine and the closing phenylalanine or tryptophan. The order of the fields is V gene, J gene, clone size, D gene, CDR3 protein, CDR3 DNA. A D gene is named only where the DNA matches it firmly. Size tells how often a clone was seen (once, few, many) or the class of an expanded clone, and some rows leave it out.

v_call: TRBV5-1; j_call: TRBJ2-1; clone_size: few; d_call: TRBD1; cdr3_aa: CASSNWGTGGVYYNEQFF; cdr3_nt: TGCGCCAGCAGCAACTGGGGCACAGGGGGCGTATACTACAATGAGCAGTTCTTC
v_call: TRBV2; j_call: TRBJ2-5; clone_size: few; d_call: -; cdr3_aa: CASSSEQGKTQYF; cdr3_nt: TGTGCCAGCAGTTCGGAGCAGGGCAAGACCCAGTACTTC
v_call: TRBV15; j_call: TRBJ2-7; clone_size: few; d_call: -; cdr3_aa: CATSRDRRLSYEQYF; cdr3_nt: TGTGCCACCAGCAGAGATCGGAGGCTCTCCTACGAGCAGTACTTC
v_call: TRBV20-1; j_call: TRBJ1-1; clone_size: -; d_call: -; cdr3_aa: CSALNAGGTGTEAFF; cdr3_nt: TGCAGTGCACTCAACGCCGGGGGTACGGGCACTGAAGCTTTCTTT
v_call: TRBV20-1; j_call: TRBJ2-7; clone_size: -; d_call: TRBD2; cdr3_aa: CSAPGIAGESYEQYF; cdr3_nt: TGCAGTGCCCCGGGTATCGCGGGAGAGTCTTACGAGCAGTACTTC
v_call: TRBV20-1; j_call: TRBJ2-3; clone_size: -; d_call: TRBD2; cdr3_aa: CSARDQLSGMGKGTQYF; cdr3_nt: TGCAGTGCTAGAGATCAACTTAGCGGGATGGGAAAGGGTACGCAGTATTTT
v_call: TRBV19; j_call: TRBJ2-1; clone_size: -; d_call: TRBD2; cdr3_aa: CASRGLVGGNEQFF; cdr3_nt: TGTGCCAGTAGGGGACTAGTTGGGGGCAATGAGCAGTTCTTC
v_call: TRBV4-3; j_call: TRBJ2-7; clone_size: few; d_call: -; cdr3_aa: CASSQDSSGAYEQYF; cdr3_nt: TGCGCCAGCAGCCAAGACAGTAGCGGAGCCTACGAGCAGTACTTC
v_call: TRBV12-3/TRBV12-4; j_call: TRBJ2-2; clone_size: few; d_call: -; cdr3_aa: CATRPLASTGELFF; cdr3_nt: TGTGCCACCCGCCCCCTAGCGTCGACCGGGGAGCTGTTTTTT
v_call: TRBV20-1; j_call: TRBJ2-7; clone_size: many; d_call: -; cdr3_aa: CSAKGASGPYEQYF; cdr3_nt: TGCAGTGCCAAGGGGGCTAGCGGCCCCTACGAGCAGTACTTC
v_call: TRBV20-1; j_call: TRBJ1-3; clone_size: few; d_call: TRBD1; cdr3_aa: CSARGTGTDGTIYF; cdr3_nt: TGCAGTGCTAGGGGGACAGGTACCGATGGCACCATATATTTT
v_call: TRBV20-1; j_call: TRBJ1-5; clone_size: -; d_call: -; cdr3_aa: CSANMGGESNQPQHF; cdr3_nt: TGCAGTGCTAATATGGGGGGGGAAAGCAATCAGCCCCAGCATTTT
v_call: TRBV20-1; j_call: TRBJ2-6; clone_size: few; d_call: TRBD1; cdr3_aa: CSASGTGTAYSGANVLTF; cdr3_nt: TGCAGTGCTAGTGGAACCGGGACAGCGTACTCTGGGGCCAACGTCCTGACTTTC
v_call: TRBV20-1; j_call: TRBJ2-7; clone_size: few; d_call: TRBD2; cdr3_aa: CSARGTRYEQYF; cdr3_nt: TGCAGTGCTAGAGGGACTAGATACGAGCAGTACTTC
v_call: TRBV28; j_call: TRBJ2-5; clone_size: few; d_call: -; cdr3_aa: CASSWTGYQETQYF; cdr3_nt: TGTGCCAGCAGCTGGACGGGGTACCAAGAGACCCAGTACTTC
v_call: TRBV12-3/TRBV12-4; j_call: TRBJ1-1; clone_size: -; d_call: -; cdr3_aa: CASSWGGLNTEAFF; cdr3_nt: TGTGCCAGCAGTTGGGGGGGGTTGAACACTGAAGCTTTCTTT
v_call: TRBV20-1; j_call: TRBJ2-3; clone_size: few; d_call: -; cdr3_aa: CSAGRLEWADTQYF; cdr3_nt: TGCAGTGCCGGCCGACTAGAGTGGGCAGATACGCAGTATTTT
v_call: TRBV7-3; j_call: TRBJ2-5; clone_size: -; d_call: -; cdr3_aa: CASSLGPTQQETQYF; cdr3_nt: TGTGCCAGCAGCTTAGGCCCTACACAGCAAGAGACCCAGTACTTC
v_call: TRBV6-2/TRBV6-3; j_call: TRBJ2-2; clone_size: -; d_call: -; cdr3_aa: CASSITGFGTGELFF; cdr3_nt: TGTGCCAGCAGTATTACAGGGTTCGGCACCGGGGAGCTGTTTTTT
v_call: TRBV20-1; j_call: TRBJ1-1; clone_size: few; d_call: -; cdr3_aa: CSETVPGGTEAFF; cdr3_nt: TGCAGTGAGACCGTTCCCGGGGGCACTGAAGCTTTCTTT
v_call: TRBV4-2; j_call: TRBJ2-1; clone_size: few; d_call: TRBD2; cdr3_aa: CASSQEGGRGYNEQFF; cdr3_nt: TGTGCCAGCAGCCAAGAGGGCGGGAGGGGTTACAATGAGCAGTTCTTC
v_call: TRBV7-8; j_call: TRBJ2-3; clone_size: few; d_call: -; cdr3_aa: CASRFGGAGRTDTQYF; cdr3_nt: TGTGCCAGCAGATTTGGGGGGGCGGGGCGCACAGATACGCAGTATTTT
v_call: TRBV20-1; j_call: TRBJ2-2; clone_size: many; d_call: TRBD2; cdr3_aa: CSARTPGGTGELFF; cdr3_nt: TGCAGTGCGCGGACCCCCGGGGGGACCGGGGAGCTGTTTTTT
v_call: TRBV6-1; j_call: TRBJ2-3; clone_size: few; d_call: -; cdr3_aa: CASSPQNGLTIWPDTQYF; cdr3_nt: TGTGCCAGCAGTCCCCAAAATGGACTAACAATATGGCCAGATACGCAGTATTTT
v_call: TRBV6-2/TRBV6-3; j_call: TRBJ2-5; clone_size: -; d_call: -; cdr3_aa: CASSRLATETQYF; cdr3_nt: TGTGCCAGCAGCCGTCTAGCTACGGAGACCCAGTACTTC
v_call: TRBV29-1; j_call: TRBJ1-3; clone_size: many; d_call: -; cdr3_aa: CSVEDRGLSGNTIYF; cdr3_nt: TGCAGCGTTGAAGATAGAGGGCTCTCTGGAAACACCATATATTTT
v_call: TRBV20-1; j_call: TRBJ1-2; clone_size: few; d_call: TRBD1; cdr3_aa: CSAPKQGGYGYTF; cdr3_nt: TGCAGTGCTCCTAAACAGGGGGGGTATGGCTACACCTTC
v_call: TRBV2; j_call: TRBJ1-1; clone_size: many; d_call: TRBD1; cdr3_aa: CASWGGTGNTEAFF; cdr3_nt: TGTGCCAGCTGGGGAGGGACAGGGAACACTGAAGCTTTCTTT
v_call: TRBV6-1; j_call: TRBJ2-1; clone_size: many; d_call: TRBD2; cdr3_aa: CASNSGLAGGDNEQFF; cdr3_nt: TGTGCCAGCAACTCCGGGCTAGCGGGGGGAGACAATGAGCAGTTCTTC
v_call: TRBV29-1; j_call: TRBJ1-1; clone_size: many; d_call: -; cdr3_aa: CSVIVNTEAFF; cdr3_nt: TGCAGCGTTATTGTCAACACTGAAGCTTTCTTT
v_call: TRBV29-1; j_call: TRBJ2-1; clone_size: -; d_call: TRBD1; cdr3_aa: CSVAVPGGVYNEQFF; cdr3_nt: TGCAGCGTTGCCGTGCCAGGGGGTGTCTACAATGAGCAGTTCTTC
v_call: TRBV18; j_call: TRBJ2-7; clone_size: -; d_call: TRBD1; cdr3_aa: CASSPLPGTGGYEQYF; cdr3_nt: TGTGCCAGCTCACCGTTGCCGGGGACAGGGGGCTACGAGCAGTACTTC
v_call: TRBV12-3/TRBV12-4; j_call: TRBJ2-7; clone_size: few; d_call: -; cdr3_aa: CASSLGTVIYEQYF; cdr3_nt: TGTGCCAGCAGTTTAGGGACAGTAATCTACGAGCAGTACTTC
v_call: TRBV20-1; j_call: TRBJ2-5; clone_size: many; d_call: TRBD1; cdr3_aa: CSANTGTGGRETQYF; cdr3_nt: TGCAGTGCCAACACCGGGACAGGGGGTCGTGAGACCCAGTACTTC
v_call: TRBV12-5; j_call: TRBJ2-2; clone_size: -; d_call: TRBD2; cdr3_aa: CASGPGLASTGELFF; cdr3_nt: TGTGCTAGTGGTCCGGGACTAGCGTCCACCGGGGAGCTGTTTTTT
v_call: TRBV20-1; j_call: TRBJ2-1; clone_size: few; d_call: TRBD2; cdr3_aa: CSAEGLAVWNEQFF; cdr3_nt: TGCAGTGCTGAGGGACTAGCGGTCTGGAATGAGCAGTTCTTC
v_call: TRBV15; j_call: TRBJ2-3; clone_size: -; d_call: -; cdr3_aa: CATSRDWGGSTDTQYF; cdr3_nt: TGTGCCACCAGCAGAGATTGGGGCGGTAGCACAGATACGCAGTATTTT
v_call: TRBV27; j_call: TRBJ2-2; clone_size: few; d_call: -; cdr3_aa: CASRPNPGPLFF; cdr3_nt: TGTGCCAGCAGACCCAACCCAGGCCCGCTGTTTTTT